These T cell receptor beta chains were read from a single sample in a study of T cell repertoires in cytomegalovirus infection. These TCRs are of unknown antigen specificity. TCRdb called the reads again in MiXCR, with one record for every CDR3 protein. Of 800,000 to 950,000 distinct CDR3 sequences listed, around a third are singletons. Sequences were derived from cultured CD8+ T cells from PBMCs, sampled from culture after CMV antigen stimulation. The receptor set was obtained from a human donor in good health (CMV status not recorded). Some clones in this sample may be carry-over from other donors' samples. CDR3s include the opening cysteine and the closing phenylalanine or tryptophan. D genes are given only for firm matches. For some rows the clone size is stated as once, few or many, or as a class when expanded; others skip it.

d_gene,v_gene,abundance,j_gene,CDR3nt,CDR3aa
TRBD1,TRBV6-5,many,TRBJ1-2,TGTGCCAGCAGCCAGGCCCGGGACAGGGGGGACTATGGCTACACCTTC,CASSQARDRGDYGYTF
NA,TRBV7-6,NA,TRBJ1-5,TGTGCCAGCAGCCCCTCTATGAATCAGCCCCAGCATTTT,CASSPSMNQPQHF
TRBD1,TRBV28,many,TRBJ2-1,TGTGCCAGCAGGCCGACAGGGGCCTTTTACAATGAGCAGTTCTTC,CASRPTGAFYNEQFF
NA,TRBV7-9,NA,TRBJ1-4,TGTGCCAGCAGCTCGGTGCCCGAAAAACTGTTTTTT,CASSSVPEKLFF
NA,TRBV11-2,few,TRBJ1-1,TGTGCCAGCAGCTTATATGGAGAGGGACCTTGGGAAGCTTTCTTT,CASSLYGEGPWEAFF
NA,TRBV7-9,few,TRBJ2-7,TGTGCCAGCAGCTTAGTGGGGGGGGCCATCTACGAGCAGTACTTC,CASSLVGGAIYEQYF
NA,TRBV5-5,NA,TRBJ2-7,TGTGCCAGCAGTGCAGAGTCTCGGTTTACGTTGGACGAGCAGTACTTC,CASSAESRFTLDEQYF
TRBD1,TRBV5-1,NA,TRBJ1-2,TGCGCCAGCAGCCCAACGGGGACAGGGGGCGCGGATGGCTACACCTTC,CASSPTGTGGADGYTF
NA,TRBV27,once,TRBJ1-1,TGTGCCAGCAGTTCCCTGGAGGATTTTTATGAAGCTTTCTTT,CASSSLEDFYEAFF
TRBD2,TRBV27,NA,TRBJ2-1,TGTGCCAGCAACAGAGGGCGGGGGGGCGTGGAGCAGTTCTTC,CASNRGRGGVEQFF
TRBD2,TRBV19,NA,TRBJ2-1,TGTGCCAGTACTTATAGCGGGGGTTCGAGTGAGCAGTTCTTC,CASTYSGGSSEQFF
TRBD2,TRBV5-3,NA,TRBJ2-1,TGTGCCAGCAGCTCCCTGGGGGGGGAATACAATGAGCAGTTCTTC,CASSSLGGEYNEQFF
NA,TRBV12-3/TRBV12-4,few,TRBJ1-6,TGTGCCAGCAGTAGTACAGGGAGCTCACCCCTCCACTTT,CASSSTGSSPLHF
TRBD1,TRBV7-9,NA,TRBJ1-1,TGTGCCAGCAAACGGACAGGGACCACTGAAGCTTTCTTT,CASKRTGTTEAFF
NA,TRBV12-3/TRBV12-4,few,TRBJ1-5,TGTGCCAGCAGGGGGGAGGATCAGCCCCAGCATTTT,CASRGEDQPQHF
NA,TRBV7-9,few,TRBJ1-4,TGTGCCAGCAGCTTAGGCCATCAGTCAACTAATGAAAAACTGTTTTTT,CASSLGHQSTNEKLFF
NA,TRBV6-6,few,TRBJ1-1,TGTGCCAGCAGTTACTCGAGGACAACGAACACTGAAGCTTTCTTT,CASSYSRTTNTEAFF
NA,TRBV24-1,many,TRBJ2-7,TGTGCCACCAGCGTGAGACAGCCCTCTACCTACGAGCAGTACTTC,CATSVRQPSTYEQYF